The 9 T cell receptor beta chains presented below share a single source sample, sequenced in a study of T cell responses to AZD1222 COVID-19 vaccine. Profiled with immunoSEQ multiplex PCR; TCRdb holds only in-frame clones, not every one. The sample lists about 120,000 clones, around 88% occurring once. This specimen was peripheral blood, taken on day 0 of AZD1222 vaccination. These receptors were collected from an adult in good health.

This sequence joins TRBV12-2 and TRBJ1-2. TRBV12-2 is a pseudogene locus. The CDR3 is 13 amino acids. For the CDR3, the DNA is TGTGCAAGTAGGGACGGACTTAACTATGGCTACACCTTC. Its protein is CASRDGLNYGYTF.

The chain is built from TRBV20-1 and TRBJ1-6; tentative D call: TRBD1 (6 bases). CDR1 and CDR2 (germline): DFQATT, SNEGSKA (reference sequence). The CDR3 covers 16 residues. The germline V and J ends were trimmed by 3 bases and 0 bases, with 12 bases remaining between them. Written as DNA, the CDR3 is TGCAGTGCTAGTACAGGGATTGGCTCCTATAATTCACCCCTCCACTTT. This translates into CSASTGIGSYNSPLHF.

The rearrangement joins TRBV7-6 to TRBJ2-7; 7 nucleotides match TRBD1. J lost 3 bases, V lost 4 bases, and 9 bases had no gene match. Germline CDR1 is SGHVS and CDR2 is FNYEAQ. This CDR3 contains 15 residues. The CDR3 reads CASSSEIQGIYEQYF. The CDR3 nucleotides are TGTGCCAGCAGCTCGGAGATACAGGGGATCTACGAGCAGTACTTC.

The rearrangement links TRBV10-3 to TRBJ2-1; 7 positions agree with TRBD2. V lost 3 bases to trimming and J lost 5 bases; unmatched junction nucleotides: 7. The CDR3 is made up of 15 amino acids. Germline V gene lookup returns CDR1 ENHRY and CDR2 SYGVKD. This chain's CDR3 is CAISDGGRGDNEQFF. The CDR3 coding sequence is TGTGCCATCAGTGATGGCGGGAGAGGGGACAATGAGCAGTTCTTC.

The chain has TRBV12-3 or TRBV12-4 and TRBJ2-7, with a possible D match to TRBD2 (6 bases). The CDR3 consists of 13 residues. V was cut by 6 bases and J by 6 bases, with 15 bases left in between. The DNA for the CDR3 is TGTGCCAGCAGCCCTCGGGAGCTCGCCGAGCAGTACTTC. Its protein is CASSPRELAEQYF.

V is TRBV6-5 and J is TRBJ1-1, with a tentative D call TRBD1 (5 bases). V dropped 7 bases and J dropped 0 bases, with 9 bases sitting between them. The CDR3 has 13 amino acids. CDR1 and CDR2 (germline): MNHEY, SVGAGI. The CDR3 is CASNKDMNTEAFF. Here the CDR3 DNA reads TGTGCCAGCAACAAGGACATGAACACTGAAGCTTTCTTT.

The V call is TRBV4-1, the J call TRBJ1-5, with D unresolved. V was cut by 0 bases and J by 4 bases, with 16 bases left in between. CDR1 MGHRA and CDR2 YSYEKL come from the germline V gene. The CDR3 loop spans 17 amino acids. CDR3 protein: CASSQDPRSGANQPQHF. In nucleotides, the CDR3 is TGCGCCAGCAGCCAAGACCCACGTTCGGGCGCGAATCAGCCCCAGCATTTT.

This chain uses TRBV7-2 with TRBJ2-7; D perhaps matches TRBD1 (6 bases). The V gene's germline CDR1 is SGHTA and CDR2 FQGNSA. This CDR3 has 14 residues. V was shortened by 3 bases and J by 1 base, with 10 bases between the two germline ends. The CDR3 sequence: CASSLSRGSYEQYF. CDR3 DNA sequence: TGTGCCAGCAGCTTGTCCAGGGGATCCTACGAGCAGTACTTC. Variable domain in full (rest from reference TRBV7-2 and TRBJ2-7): GAGVSQSPSNKVTEKGKDVELRCDPISGHTALYWYRQSLGQGLEFLIYFQGNSAPDKSGLPSDRFSAERTGGSVSTLTIQRTQQEDSAVYLCASSLSRGSYEQYFGPGTRLTVT.

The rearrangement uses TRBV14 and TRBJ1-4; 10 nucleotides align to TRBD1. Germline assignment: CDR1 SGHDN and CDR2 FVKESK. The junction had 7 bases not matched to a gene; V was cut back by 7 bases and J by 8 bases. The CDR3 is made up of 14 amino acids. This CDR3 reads CASTPGQGLEKLFF. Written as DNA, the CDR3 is TGTGCCAGCACCCCGGGACAGGGGTTAGAAAAACTGTTTTTT.